A single sample gave rise to the 21 T cell receptor beta chains below, sequenced in a study of OX40 agonist ivuxolimab in advanced cancers. TCRdb's copy holds only in-frame clones and misses some; the assay was immunoSEQ multiplex PCR. The data hold roughly 92,000 clones, with more than 80% observed a single time. The starting material was CD4+ or CD8+ T cells sorted from blood, obtained in a trial of the OX40 agonist ivuxolimab. These receptors came from an adult with an advanced solid tumor such as melanoma, head and neck, liver or kidney cancer.

This chain links TRBV6-5 with TRBJ2-7, with a weak D call TRBD2 (6 bases). CDR3 length: 16 amino acids. Looked up from germline, CDR1 is MNHEY and CDR2 is SVGAGI. Deletions cut 0 bases from V and 7 bases from J, with 19 bases between. CDR3 protein: CASSYSRDLNYGEQYF. CDR3 coding DNA: TGTGCCAGCAGTTACTCGAGGGACTTGAATTATGGGGAGCAGTACTTC.

The V gene is TRBV30, the J gene TRBJ2-5, with 10 bases aligning to TRBD2. TRBJ2-7 explains the end of the DNA better; the J call may be wrong. The V gene's germline CDR1 is GTSNPN and CDR2 SVGIG (reference sequence). This CDR3 has 13 residues. CDR3 nucleotides: TGTGCCTGGACGGGACTAGCGCTTAACGAGCAGTACTTC. Translated, it gives CAWTGLALNEQYF.

The chain has TRBV11-2 and TRBJ1-1; D remains unclear. V was pared by 1 base and J by 6 bases, with 6 bases between. The CDR3 extends over 12 amino acids. CDR1 SGHAT and CDR2 FQNNGV come from the germline V gene. The CDR3 coding sequence is TGTGCCAGCAGCTTAGGCCACCCTGAAGCTTTCTTT. It encodes CASSLGHPEAFF.

This clone was counted a single time. The rearrangement joins TRBV5-1 to TRBJ2-5; no clear D. The V and J ends lost 10 bases and 3 bases respectively, with 13 bases between them. The CDR3 runs to 12 residues. CDR1 SGHRS and CDR2 YFSETQ come from the germline V gene. The CDR3 protein is CASCYGEETQYF. In DNA form, the CDR3 reads TGCGCCTCCTGTTATGGGGAAGAGACCCAGTACTTC.

The chain is built from TRBV11-2 and TRBJ2-5; the match to TRBD1 covers 8 bases. CDR3 length: 16 amino acids. V lost 5 bases, J lost 1 base, and 9 bases stayed unmatched. The germline CDR1 and CDR2 sequences are SGHAT and FQNNGV. CDR3 in DNA: TGTGCCAGCAGCCAAGGGCCAGGGGGCTTCCAAGAGACCCAGTACTTC. Its translation: CASSQGPGGFQETQYF.

The chain carries TRBV25-1 and TRBJ2-1; 7 positions match TRBD2. The V and J ends lost 1 base and 7 bases, in that order; junction bases with no gene match: 1. The CDR3 contains 13 residues. The germline V gene encodes CDR1 MGHDK and CDR2 SYGVNS. CDR3 loop: CASSESGGNEQFF. DNA of the CDR3: TGTGCCAGCAGTGAATCCGGGGGGAATGAGCAGTTCTTC.

In this sample, this clone turned up a few times. J is TRBJ2-2 and V is TRBV18; D is ambiguous. Germline assignment: CDR1 KGHSH and CDR2 LQKENI. This CDR3 is 13 amino acids long. V shed 3 bases and J shed 4 bases, with 6 bases lying between them. The CDR3 bases are TGTGCCAGCTCACCGTTTCCCACCGGGGAGCTGTTTTTT. Translating it yields CASSPFPTGELFF. Complete variable domain (other parts from reference TRBV18 and TRBJ2-2): NAGVMQNPRHLVRRRGQEARLRCSPMKGHSHVYWYRQLPEEGLKFMVYLQKENIIDESGMPKERFSAEFPKEGPSILRIQQVVRGDSAAYFCASSPFPTGELFFGEGSRLTVL.

This chain links TRBV2 with TRBJ2-7, with D uncertain. CDR1 SNHLY and CDR2 FYNNEI come from the germline V gene. Trimming took off 8 bases at V and 3 bases at J, with 14 bases between the two ends. The CDR3 consists of 13 residues. The CDR3 here is CASQQAASYEQYF. In nucleotides, the CDR3 is TGTGCCAGCCAGCAGGCAGCCAGCTACGAGCAGTACTTC.

Only one count was recorded for this clone. V and J are TRBV7-2 and TRBJ1-1; maybe TRBD1 (5 bases). This CDR3 has 14 amino acids. V dropped 8 bases and J dropped 4 bases, with 17 bases sitting between them. Germline-derived CDR1 and CDR2 are SGHTA and FQGNSA. For the CDR3, the DNA is TGTGCCAGCCTTCGCTTGGGGCTCTCCACTGAAGCTTTCTTT. Encoded protein: CASLRLGLSTEAFF.

The chain joins TRBV7-2 to TRBJ2-5, with 7 bases lining up with TRBD2. The V and J ends lost 5 bases and 6 bases, in that order; junction bases with no gene match: 9. From germline, CDR1 is SGHTA and CDR2 FQGNSA. This CDR3 has 14 amino acids. CDR3 nucleotides: TGTGCCAGCAGCCCGAGCGGGACGTCAAAGACCCAGTACTTC. It yields the protein CASSPSGTSKTQYF.

The chain links TRBV30 to TRBJ2-3; D gene unclear. The V gene's germline CDR1 is GTSNPN and CDR2 SVGIG (reference sequence). V lost 4 bases to trimming and J lost 2 bases, with 4 bases between them. This CDR3 is built from 11 residues. CDR3 DNA: TGTGCCTGGATGGTCACAGATACGCAGTATTTT. This encodes CAWMVTDTQYF.

The chain carries TRBV6-6 and TRBJ2-1; the match to TRBD1 covers 9 bases. Trimming at V came to 6 bases and at J to 7 bases, leaving 4 bases not matched to a gene. The CDR3 is made up of 13 amino acids. The germline gives CDR1 MNHNY, CDR2 SVGAGI (reference sequence). The CDR3 DNA sequence: TGTGCCAGCAGCGTTGACAGGGGGAATGAGCAGTTCTTC. It specifies CASSVDRGNEQFF.

This clone showed up just a few times. The chain joins TRBV10-3 to TRBJ1-2, with a tentative D call TRBD1 (6 bases). Trimming removed 6 bases from V and 6 bases from J, with 14 bases in between. CDR1 and CDR2 (germline): ENHRY, SYGVKD. The length of the CDR3 is 13 residues. The CDR3 protein is CAIRGAQGNGYTF. For the CDR3, the DNA is TGTGCCATCAGGGGAGCTCAGGGGAATGGCTACACCTTC.

The chain couples TRBV7-9 to TRBJ2-2; D is ambiguous. Trimming pared 6 bases from V and 9 bases from J, leaving 11 bases between. CDR1 and CDR2 (germline): SEHNR, FQNEAQ (reference sequence). The CDR3 runs 12 residues. The CDR3 region is CASRIDGRELFF. The CDR3 DNA reads TGTGCCAGCAGGATCGACGGCCGGGAGCTGTTTTTT.

The rearrangement links TRBV5-4 to TRBJ2-7, with D possibly TRBD1 on 5 matching bases. V lost 0 bases and J lost 7, with 5 bases in between. Germline CDR1 is SGHNT and CDR2 is YYREEE (reference sequence). The CDR3 spans 11 residues. CDR3 sequence reads: CASSLGQEQYF. CDR3 DNA: TGTGCCAGCAGCTTGGGACAGGAGCAGTACTTC. Looking up the rest from reference TRBV5-4 and TRBJ2-7 gives the full variable domain: ETGVTQSPTHLIKTRGQQVTLRCSSQSGHNTVSWYQQALGQGPQFIFQYYREEENGRGNFPPRFSGLQFPNYSSELNVNALELDDSALYLCASSLGQEQYFGPGTRLTVT.

V usage is TRBV21-1 and J usage is TRBJ2-1; the D segment call TRBD2 is taken from the table without a DNA check. TRBV21-1 is designated a pseudogene. The CDR3 spans 15 residues. The CDR3 nucleotides are TGTGCCAGCTCCCTACAGCGGGGAAACTACAATGAGCAGTTCTTC. This codes for CASSLQRGNYNEQFF.

The J gene is TRBJ2-3, the V gene TRBV6-5; D possibly corresponds to TRBD1 (6 bases). The germline V and J ends were trimmed by 2 bases and 5 bases, with 14 bases remaining between them. Germline values: CDR1 MNHEY, CDR2 SVGAGI. CDR3 size: 15 residues. The CDR3 DNA reads as TGTGCCAGCAGTTACCACCAGGGGAAAGGAGATACGCAGTATTTT. Its protein product is CASSYHQGKGDTQYF.

J is TRBJ1-1 and V is TRBV11-2; 7 bases are shared with TRBD1. Germline CDR1 and CDR2: SGHAT and FQNNGV. This CDR3 has 11 amino acids. V lost 11 bases and J lost 11; bases outside the gene matches: 11. CDR3 sequence reads: CASQGDSFAFF. In DNA form, the CDR3 reads TGTGCCTCCCAGGGGGACAGTTTTGCTTTCTTT.

The chain carries TRBV11-3 and TRBJ2-7; no firm D call. The CDR3 is 13 residues long. Germline V gene lookup returns CDR1 SGHNT and CDR2 YENEEA. Trimming removed 0 bases from V and 5 bases from J, with 8 bases in between. In DNA, the CDR3 is TGTGCCAGCAGCTTAGATCGGAGAAACGAGCAGTACTTC. The encoded protein is CASSLDRRNEQYF.

The genes are TRBV2 and TRBJ2-1; 10 bases line up with TRBD2. CDR1 is SNHLY, CDR2 FYNNEI, per germline. The V and J ends lost 7 bases and 3 bases, in that order; junction bases with no gene match: 9. This CDR3 region has 16 residues. The CDR3 sequence is CASTASLAGFYNEQFF. CDR3 in DNA: TGTGCCAGCACCGCCTCACTAGCGGGATTCTACAATGAGCAGTTCTTC.

This clone appeared a single time. The chain carries TRBV4-3 and TRBJ2-7; D call uncertain. The V end lost 0 bases, the J end lost 5 bases, and 14 bases lay between the germline ends. CDR1 is LGHNA and CDR2 is YSLEER in the germline V gene. This CDR3 contains 15 residues. CDR3 DNA sequence: TGCGCCAGCAGCCAAGATGTACCCTCGCCCAACGAGCAGTACTTC. Protein product: CASSQDVPSPNEQYF.